This T cell receptor beta chain was identified during a study of blood T cell repertoires in COVID-19. The data were produced by immunoSEQ multiplex PCR, yet TCRdb's version contains in-frame clones alone and is incomplete. This sample has approximately 290,000 clones, with approximately 89% found just once. V shed 3 bases and J shed 0 bases, with 14 bases lying between them. CDR1 is SNHLY and CDR2 is FYNNEI in the germline V gene. The CDR3 contains 16 residues. Sequenced material: peripheral blood. J is TRBJ1-2 and V is TRBV2; tentative D call: TRBD1 (6 bases). This receptor was obtained from a woman under 40 with COVID-19, enrolled during active disease. The CDR3 region has the DNA TGTGCCAGCAGTGAGGATCAGGGGACGCCTAACTATGGCTACACCTTC. It codes for CASSEDQGTPNYGYTF.